This TCR beta chain was recovered during a study of blood T cell repertoires in COVID-19. Whole-study context: There were acute and convalescent COVID-19 samples, and they came from the United States, Italy and Spain. Sample material is recorded as cDNA or gDNA derived from T cells, B-cell-depleted T cells, or PBMCs.

About this clone itself: One end of the junction fails to match germline, which may point to a read error.

Generated by immunoSEQ multiplex PCR, the TCRdb table keeps only in-frame clones and is missing some. This repertoire shows over 90,000 clones, approximately 84% found once; its top ten account for 6.2%. CDR1 is SGHDN and CDR2 is FVKESK in the germline V gene. The CDR3 loop spans 14 amino acids. Sequencing was performed on peripheral blood. V and J are TRBV14 and TRBJ2-7; no clear D gene. This sequence originates from a human donor in a cohort sampled during active COVID-19. The CDR3 coding sequence is TGTACCAGCAGCCGCCCCTCACGGGCCTACGAGCAGTACTTC. It is translated as CTSSRPSRAYEQYF.